This T cell receptor (beta chain) was recorded in a study of vaccination effects on CD4 cells after COVID-19. Looking at the study overall: Post-vaccine sampling took place a median of 72 days after the second dose.

CD4+ T cells specific for antigen were expanded with viral peptide pools by the ViraFEST assay before sequencing. Isolation of CD4+ T cells took place after 10 days of culture. Of the BNT162b2 and mRNA-1273 vaccines, participants received two doses of one or the other. In the vaccine recipients, nucleocapsid antibodies were negative and there was no prior SARS-CoV-2 infection. Cultures received IL-2 medium that replaced half the medium on days 3 and 7. The germline gives CDR1 MNHEY, CDR2 SMNVEV (reference sequence). This CDR3 contains 16 residues. V gave up 6 bases and J gave up 1 base, with 19 bases separating them. Study-wide results and caveats: The study enrolled few convalescent patients and sampled no early post-infection timepoints.

A note on this clone: Its specificity is not known.

Sequencing was performed with immunoSEQ multiplex PCR; in TCRdb, only in-frame clones are kept and a portion is missing. The repertoire holds tens of thousands of clones, with more than 60% as singletons. This rearrangement joins TRBV27 to TRBJ2-7; maybe TRBD1 (6 bases). Here the sequenced sample was CD4+ T cells from PBMCs cultured with SARS-CoV-2 spike peptides, taken after COVID-19 vaccination. The TCR originated in a human donor who received a COVID-19 vaccine. The CDR3 loop reads CASRKYGTRDSYEQYF. The CDR3, as DNA: TGTGCCAGCAGAAAATACGGGACAAGGGATTCCTACGAGCAGTACTTC.